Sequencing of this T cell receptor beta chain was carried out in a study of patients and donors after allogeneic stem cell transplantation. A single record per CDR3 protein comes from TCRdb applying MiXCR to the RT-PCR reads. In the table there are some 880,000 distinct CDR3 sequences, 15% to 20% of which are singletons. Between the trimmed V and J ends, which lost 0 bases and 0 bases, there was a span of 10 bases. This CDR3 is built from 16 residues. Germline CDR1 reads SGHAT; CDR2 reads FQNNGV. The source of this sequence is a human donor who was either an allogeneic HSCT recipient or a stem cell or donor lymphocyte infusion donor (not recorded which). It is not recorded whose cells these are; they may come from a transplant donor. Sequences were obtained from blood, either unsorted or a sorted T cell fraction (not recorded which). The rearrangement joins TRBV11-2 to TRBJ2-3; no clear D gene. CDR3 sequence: CASSLEPPGSTDTQYF. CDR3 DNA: TGTGCCAGCAGCTTAGAACCGCCTGGGAGCACAGATACGCAGTATTTT.